The entry below gives a single T cell receptor (beta chain) sequence along with its context. Its antigen is unknown. The trim removed 6 bases at V and 4 bases at J, leaving 9 bases unmatched. CDR1 is MNHEY and CDR2 is SMNVEV in the germline V gene (reference sequence). The length of the CDR3 is 15 residues. The libraries were made with immunoSEQ v3. Sequenced by immunoSEQ multiplex PCR; TCRdb stores in-frame clones only, minus some. In the table there are 9,000 to 15,000 clones, approximately 80% of which are singletons. This specimen belongs to a study of TIL therapy for anti-PD-1-resistant metastatic lung cancer. The overall study: Tumors were harvested before any PD-1/PD-L1 blockade. Median patient age was 54, ranging about 38-80 years.

The time point: pre-treatment sample, taken before nivolumab and TIL therapy. Adults with stage 4 NSCLC were enrolled in a phase I trial. Findings and limits, study-wide: This highly selected cohort may not generalize to typical lung cancer patients.

The chain links TRBV27 to TRBJ1-5, with 7 positions matching TRBD1. This specimen consisted of blood, obtained at baseline. The TCR was taken from a person aged 25-85 years with non-small cell lung cancer. Here the CDR3 DNA reads TGTGCCAGCAGCTCCACAGGGGCCGGTAATCAGCCCCAGCATTTT. It encodes CASSSTGAGNQPQHF.